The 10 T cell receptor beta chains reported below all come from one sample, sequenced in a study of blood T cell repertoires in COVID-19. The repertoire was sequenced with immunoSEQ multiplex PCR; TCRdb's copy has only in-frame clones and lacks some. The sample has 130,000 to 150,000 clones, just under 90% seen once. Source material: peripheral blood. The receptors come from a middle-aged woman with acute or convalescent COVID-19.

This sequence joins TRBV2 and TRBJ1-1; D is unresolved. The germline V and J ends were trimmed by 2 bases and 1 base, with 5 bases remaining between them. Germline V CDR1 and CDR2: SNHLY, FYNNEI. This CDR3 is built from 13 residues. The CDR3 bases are TGTGCCAGCAGTGAAAACGGGAACACTGAAGCTTTCTTT. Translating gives CASSENGNTEAFF.

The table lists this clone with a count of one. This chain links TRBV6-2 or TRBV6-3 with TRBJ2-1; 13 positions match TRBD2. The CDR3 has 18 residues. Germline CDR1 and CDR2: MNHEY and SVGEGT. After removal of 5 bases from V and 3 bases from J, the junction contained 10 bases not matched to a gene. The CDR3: CASSPGLAGRINYNEQFF. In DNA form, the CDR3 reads TGTGCCAGCAGTCCGGGACTAGCGGGGAGGATAAACTACAATGAGCAGTTCTTC.

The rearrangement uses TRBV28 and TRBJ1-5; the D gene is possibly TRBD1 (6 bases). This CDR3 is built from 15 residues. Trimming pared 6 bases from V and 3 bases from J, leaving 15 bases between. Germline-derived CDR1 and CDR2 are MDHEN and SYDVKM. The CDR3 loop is CASRLTGPNNQPQHF. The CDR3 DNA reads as TGTGCCAGCAGGTTAACAGGGCCCAACAATCAGCCCCAGCATTTT.

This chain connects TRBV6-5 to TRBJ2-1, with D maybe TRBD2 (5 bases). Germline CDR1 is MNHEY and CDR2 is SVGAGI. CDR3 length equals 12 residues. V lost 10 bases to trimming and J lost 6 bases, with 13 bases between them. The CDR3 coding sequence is TGTGCCACCACACTGGACTTCAATGAGCAGTTCTTC. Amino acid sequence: CATTLDFNEQFF.

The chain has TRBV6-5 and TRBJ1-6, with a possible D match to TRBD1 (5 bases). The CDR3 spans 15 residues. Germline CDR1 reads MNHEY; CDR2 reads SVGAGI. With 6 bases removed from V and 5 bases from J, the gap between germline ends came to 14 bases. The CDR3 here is CASRRGLFHNSPLHF. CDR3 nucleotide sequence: TGTGCCAGCAGACGGGGACTGTTTCATAATTCACCCCTCCACTTT.

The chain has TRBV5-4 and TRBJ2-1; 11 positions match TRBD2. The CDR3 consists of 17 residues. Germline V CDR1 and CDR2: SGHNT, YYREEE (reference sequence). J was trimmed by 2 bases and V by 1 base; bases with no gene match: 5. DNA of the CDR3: TGTGCCAGCAGCTTGTACCCTAGCGGGGGGCCCTACAATGAGCAGTTCTTC. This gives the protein CASSLYPSGGPYNEQFF.

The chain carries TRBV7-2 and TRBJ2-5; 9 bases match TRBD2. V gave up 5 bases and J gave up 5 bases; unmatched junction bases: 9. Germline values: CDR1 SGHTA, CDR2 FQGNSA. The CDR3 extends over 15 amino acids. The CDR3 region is CASSPQGGGAETQYF. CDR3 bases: TGTGCCAGCAGCCCCCAAGGCGGGGGGGCCGAGACCCAGTACTTC.

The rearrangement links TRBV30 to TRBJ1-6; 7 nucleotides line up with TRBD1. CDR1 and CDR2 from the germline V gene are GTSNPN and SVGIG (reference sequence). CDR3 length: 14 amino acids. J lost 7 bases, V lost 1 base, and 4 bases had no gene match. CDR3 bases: TGTGCCTGGAGTGACGGGACAGTCAATTCACCCCTCCACTTT. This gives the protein CAWSDGTVNSPLHF.

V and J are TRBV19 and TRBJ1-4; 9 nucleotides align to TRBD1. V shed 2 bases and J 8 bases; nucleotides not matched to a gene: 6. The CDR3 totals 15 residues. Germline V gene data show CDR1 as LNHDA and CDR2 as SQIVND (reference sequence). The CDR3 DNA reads TGTGCCAGTAGTATACCGGGACAGGGAGGCGAAAAACTGTTTTTT. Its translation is CASSIPGQGGEKLFF.

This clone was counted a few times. The CDR3 spells CASSLNAGGSYNSPLHF. CDR3 DNA sequence: TGTGCCAGCAGCTTAAATGCAGGGGGCTCCTATAATTCACCCCTCCACTTT. The rearrangement uses TRBV7-8 and TRBJ1-6; 7 bases match TRBD1. V shed 2 bases, J shed 0 bases, and the junction held 4 bases outside the gene matches. The germline CDR1 and CDR2 sequences are SGHVS and FQNEAQ. The CDR3 runs 17 residues.